The 29 T cell receptor beta chains reported below all come from one sample, sequenced in a study of response to subunit inactivated influenza vaccine. TCRdb itself ran the RT-PCR reads through MiXCR, one entry per CDR3 protein. The table has around 650,000 distinct CDR3 sequences, 15% to 17% seen once. This specimen consisted of PBMCs from blood, obtained 11 to 12 days after vaccination. These receptors were obtained from a man aged 50 to 59 who received an inactivated influenza vaccine.

Ten or more counts support this clonotype. J is TRBJ2-5 and V is TRBV7-9; 11 bases line up with TRBD2. The germline CDR1 and CDR2 sequences are SEHNR and FQNEAQ (reference sequence). The CDR3 has 14 residues. J gave up 5 bases and V 2 bases, and 1 base lay outside the gene matches. The CDR3 DNA sequence: TGTGCCAGCAGCTTATCTAGCGGGGGGGAGACCCAGTACTTC. Residues: CASSLSSGGETQYF.

The CDR3 nucleotides read TGCGCCAGCAGCCCGGGGGACCCTGGCAACGAGCAGTACTTC. Its translation is CASSPGDPGNEQYF. The genes are TRBV5-1 and TRBJ2-7; weak D call: TRBD2 (6 bases). Germline lookup yields CDR1 SGHRS and CDR2 YFSETQ. There are 14 residues in the CDR3. The ends were cut back, 4 bases at V and 5 bases at J, with 16 bases in the middle.

This sequence joins TRBV20-1 and TRBJ2-1, with a possible D match to TRBD2 (6 bases). V lost 1 base and J lost 1, with 14 bases in between. Looked up from germline, CDR1 is DFQATT and CDR2 is SNEGSKA (reference sequence). The CDR3 has 16 amino acids. The CDR3 DNA reads as TGCAGTGCTAGAGCGGGCACTAGCTTGTCCTACAATGAGCAGTTCTTC. It yields the protein CSARAGTSLSYNEQFF.

The chain joins TRBV12-3 or TRBV12-4 to TRBJ2-1, with D perhaps TRBD2 (7 bases). Trimming left V 5 bases short and J 9 bases short, with 23 bases between. The CDR3 runs 16 residues. CDR3: CASSRLGGGVGGEQFF. As DNA, the CDR3 is TGTGCCAGCAGTCGACTAGGGGGGGGGGTAGGTGGTGAGCAGTTCTTC.

V and J are TRBV7-9 and TRBJ1-2, with unresolved D. Germline loops: CDR1 SEHNR, CDR2 FQNEAQ (reference sequence). V dropped 1 base and J dropped 10 bases, with 7 bases sitting between them. The CDR3 covers 11 residues. The CDR3 region is CASSLGVDYTF. The CDR3 DNA reads TGTGCCAGCAGCTTAGGCGTTGACTACACCTTC.

The chain uses TRBV6-5 and TRBJ2-7; no definite D call. Deletions cut 7 bases from V and 4 bases from J, with 8 bases between. Germline CDR1 MNHEY, CDR2 SVGAGI. The CDR3 extends over 11 amino acids. Written as DNA, the CDR3 is TGTGCCAGCACTTTTAAATACGAGCAGTACTTC. Amino acids: CASTFKYEQYF.

This clonotype was observed a handful of times. The genes are TRBV4-2 and TRBJ2-5; D unresolved. The CDR3 consists of 14 residues. From germline, CDR1 is LGHNA and CDR2 YNFKEQ. V was clipped by 0 bases and J by 5 bases, with 10 bases between them. CDR3 nucleotide sequence: TGTGCCAGCAGCCAAGAAAGAGGCCGGGAGACCCAGTACTTC. Protein product: CASSQERGRETQYF.

This rearrangement joins TRBV3-1 to TRBJ2-7; 7 bases fit TRBD2. The CDR3 contains 15 residues. CDR1 is LGHDT and CDR2 is YNNKEL in the germline V gene (reference sequence). V shed 5 bases, J shed 2 bases, and the junction held 9 bases outside the gene matches. The CDR3 region is CASSSGTGGAYEQYF. The CDR3 nucleotides are TGTGCCAGCAGCTCTGGCACGGGAGGAGCCTACGAGCAGTACTTC.

This chain joins TRBV4-1 and TRBJ2-6; D uncertain. V was clipped by 0 bases and J by 0 bases, with 6 bases between them. The CDR3 spans 16 residues. Germline CDR1 MGHRA, CDR2 YSYEKL. CDR3 nucleotide sequence: TGCGCCAGCAGCCAAGATCGCACCTCTGGGGCCAACGTCCTGACTTTC. As protein: CASSQDRTSGANVLTF.

This clonotype was seen only a few times. The chain is built from TRBV4-2 and TRBJ1-6, with D perhaps matching TRBD1 (6 bases). V lost 1 base and J 0 bases, leaving 19 bases between the germline ends. Per germline, CDR1 LGHNA and CDR2 YNFKEQ. The length of the CDR3 is 20 residues. The DNA of the CDR3 is TGTGCCAGCAGCCAAGGGGGCAGGGGTCCGAAGAGCTCCTATAATTCACCCCTCCACTTT. It encodes CASSQGGRGPKSSYNSPLHF.

The chain couples TRBV12-3 or TRBV12-4 to TRBJ2-2, with a tentative D call TRBD2 (7 bases). The CDR3 has 16 residues. Trimming removed 7 bases from V and 3 bases from J, with 18 bases in between. The chain's CDR3 is CASIPMGGRDTGELFF. The CDR3 DNA sequence: TGTGCCAGCATCCCCATGGGGGGGCGCGACACCGGGGAGCTGTTTTTT.

This clonotype was counted only a few times. The chain joins TRBV4-3 to TRBJ2-1; D is unresolved. The V and J ends lost 1 base and 10 bases respectively, with 17 bases between them. Germline CDR1 LGHNA, CDR2 YSLEER. The CDR3 sequence is 15 residues long. Written as DNA, the CDR3 is TGCGCCAGCAGCCAAGCTCTGAGTGACGCTGGGGAGCAGTTCTTC. It is translated as CASSQALSDAGEQFF.

The chain uses TRBV6-1 and TRBJ2-1; 8 bases match TRBD2. The V and J ends lost 5 bases and 0 bases, in that order; junction bases with no gene match: 6. This CDR3 has 16 amino acids. Germline V CDR1 and CDR2: MNHNS, SASEGT. The CDR3 DNA reads TGTGCCAGCAGTCGGGGGGGGCCCTCCTCCTACAATGAGCAGTTCTTC. Amino acid sequence: CASSRGGPSSYNEQFF.

The table lists this clonotype with many counts. CDR3 sequence: CSAGGVRENQYF. CDR3 coding DNA: TGCAGCGCCGGTGGTGTTAGGGAGAACCAGTACTTC. The chain carries TRBV29-1 and TRBJ2-7; tentatively, D is TRBD2 (5 bases). The CDR3 runs to 12 residues. V lost 7 bases and J 10 bases, leaving 20 bases between the germline ends. CDR1 and CDR2 from the germline V gene are SQVTM and ANQGSEA.

V gene TRBV6-2 or TRBV6-3 combines with J gene TRBJ2-1; D is perhaps TRBD1 or TRBD2 (5 bases each). Trimming shortened V by 2 bases and J by 0 bases, and 11 bases separated the two germline ends. The CDR3 consists of 16 residues. Germline V lookup: CDR1 MNHEY, CDR2 SVGEGT. The CDR3 reads CASSYAGTGSYNEQFF. The CDR3, as DNA: TGTGCCAGCAGTTACGCCGGGACGGGCTCCTACAATGAGCAGTTCTTC.

This clonotype was picked up a small number of times. The chain uses TRBV29-1 and TRBJ2-1; the D is unclear. CDR3 length equals 15 residues. Germline CDR1 reads SQVTM; CDR2 reads ANQGSEA. The V and J ends lost 6 bases and 1 base respectively, with 16 bases between them. CDR3 coding DNA: TGCAGCGTCAAAGGTGGTAAGGGATCCTACAATGAGCAGTTCTTC. It specifies CSVKGGKGSYNEQFF.

This clonotype was found a few times. The gene calls are TRBV29-1 and TRBJ2-1, with TRBD2 identical over 14 bases. The V and J ends lost 3 bases and 12 bases, in that order; junction bases with no gene match: 13. The CDR3 covers 16 residues. Germline assignment: CDR1 SQVTM and CDR2 ANQGSEA. The CDR3, as DNA: TGCAGCGTTGAGGCTCGTGGACTAGCGGGAGGCCCGGGGCAGTTCTTC. This gives the protein CSVEARGLAGGPGQFF.

The chain employs TRBV7-9 and TRBJ2-1; TRBD2 matches 9 bases. Trimming at V came to 4 bases and at J to 3 bases, leaving 10 bases not matched to a gene. Germline CDR1 reads SEHNR; CDR2 reads FQNEAQ (reference sequence). There are 17 residues in the CDR3. CDR3 sequence: CASSSAGVAGVYNEQFF. The DNA of the CDR3 is TGTGCCAGCAGCTCCGCCGGGGTAGCGGGGGTCTACAATGAGCAGTTCTTC.

This chain joins TRBV4-3 and TRBJ2-1; no clear D gene. Germline V gives CDR1 LGHNA, CDR2 YSLEER. Trimming cost V 4 bases and J 6 bases, with 13 bases left between them. CDR3 length: 14 amino acids. The CDR3 DNA sequence: TGCGCCAGCAGCCGACTTTCCCCACCCAATGAGCAGTTCTTC. Its translation is CASSRLSPPNEQFF.

This clonotype was counted only a few times. This chain joins TRBV7-9 and TRBJ1-2; TRBD1 is a possible D gene (6 bases). CDR1 is SEHNR, CDR2 FQNEAQ, per germline (reference sequence). V dropped 1 base and J dropped 4 bases, with 10 bases sitting between them. The CDR3 spans 14 residues. CDR3 loop: CASSLVLGAYGYTF. The CDR3 bases are TGTGCCAGCAGCTTAGTCCTGGGGGCCTATGGCTACACCTTC.

In this sample, this clonotype turned up once. This chain uses TRBV6-2 or TRBV6-3 with TRBJ1-2; D may be TRBD1 (5 bases). CDR3 length: 14 residues. V was trimmed by 0 bases and J by 7 bases, leaving 12 bases between them. Germline CDR1 is MNHEY and CDR2 is SVGEGT. The CDR3 sequence: CASSYSARVRGYTF. DNA for the CDR3: TGTGCCAGCAGTTACTCCGCCAGGGTTCGTGGCTACACCTTC.

Only a few counts were recorded for this clonotype. V gene TRBV21-1 combines with J gene TRBJ2-1; TRBD1 is the table's D call, not checked against the DNA. TRBV21-1 is given as a pseudogene. The CDR3 runs 20 residues. The CDR3 region has the DNA TGTGCCAGCAGCCTATACGGGGACAGGGTGAATGAAGGATTTTACAATGAGCAGTTCTTC. Protein product: CASSLYGDRVNEGFYNEQFF.

Many counts were recorded for this clonotype. V is TRBV7-6 and J is TRBJ2-1, with 10 bases lining up with TRBD2. The CDR3 contains 15 residues. V lost 4 bases to trimming and J lost 6 bases; unmatched junction nucleotides: 6. In germline, CDR1 is SGHVS, CDR2 FNYEAQ. CDR3 protein: CASSSLGLARNEQFF. CDR3 coding DNA: TGTGCCAGCAGCTCCCTGGGACTAGCGCGCAATGAGCAGTTCTTC. Drawing the rest from reference TRBV7-6 and TRBJ2-1, the complete variable domain is GAGVSQSPRYKVTKRGQDVALRCDPISGHVSLYWYRQALGQGPEFLTYFNYEAQQDKSGLPNDRFSAERPEGSISTLTIQRTEQRDSAMYRCASSSLGLARNEQFFGPGTRLTVL.

In its sample, this clonotype was seen a few times. This sequence joins TRBV11-2 and TRBJ2-3, with 7 bases identical to TRBD2. The CDR3 spans 16 residues. The V segment lost 3 bases and the J segment 1 base; nucleotides outside the gene matches: 7. Germline lookup yields CDR1 SGHAT and CDR2 FQNNGV. The CDR3 nucleotides read TGTGCCAGCAGCTTTGGGCGGGGGAACCGCACAGATACGCAGTATTTT. Translating gives CASSFGRGNRTDTQYF.

This clonotype appeared a few times. The chain is built from TRBV6-2 or TRBV6-3 and TRBJ1-5; a weak D match, TRBD1 (6 bases). The ends were cut back, 6 bases at V and 3 bases at J, with 15 bases in the middle. The CDR3 is 15 residues long. CDR1 and CDR2 (germline): MNHEY, SVGEGT. The CDR3 DNA is TGTGCCAGCAGGCCCGGACAGATTTACAATCAGCCCCAGCATTTT. Residues: CASRPGQIYNQPQHF.

This clonotype was detected only a few times. The V gene is TRBV4-2, the J gene TRBJ2-1; 10 nucleotides align to TRBD2. The germline CDR1 and CDR2 sequences are LGHNA and YNFKEQ. The CDR3 has 16 residues. V gave up 2 bases and J gave up 9 bases; unmatched junction bases: 10. The CDR3 region has the DNA TGTGCCAGCAGCCAAAGTATTAGCGGGGGGTGGAGTGAGCAGTTCTTC. This sequence encodes CASSQSISGGWSEQFF.

This clonotype was seen only a few times. The genes are TRBV7-2 and TRBJ1-2, with D perhaps TRBD1 (6 bases). CDR1 and CDR2 (germline): SGHTA, FQGNSA. V was cut by 4 bases and J by 0 bases, with 12 bases left in between. The CDR3 runs 15 residues. The CDR3 sequence is CASSYRGGTNYGYTF. For the CDR3, the DNA is TGTGCCAGCAGCTACCGGGGGGGCACTAACTATGGCTACACCTTC.

V usage is TRBV4-3 and J usage is TRBJ2-4; D may be TRBD1 (5 bases). The V and J ends lost 0 bases and 0 bases respectively, with 12 bases between them. Per the germline V gene, CDR1 is LGHNA and CDR2 is YSLEER. The CDR3 loop spans 17 amino acids. The CDR3 nucleotides read TGCGCCAGCAGCCAAGAAGTGGACATCTTAGCCAAAAACATTCAGTACTTC. Residues: CASSQEVDILAKNIQYF.

This clonotype was observed at least ten times. This chain joins TRBV29-1 and TRBJ2-2, with D perhaps being TRBD1 or TRBD2 (5 bases each). CDR1 SQVTM and CDR2 ANQGSEA come from the germline V gene. V was clipped by 0 bases and J by 0 bases, with 14 bases between them. CDR3 length: 17 residues. In DNA, the CDR3 is TGCAGCGTTGAAGATCAAGGGGAGCTCCCGAACACCGGGGAGCTGTTTTTT. Translating gives CSVEDQGELPNTGELFF.